A single sample is the source of the 7 T cell receptor beta chains below, sequenced in a study of blood T cell repertoires in COVID-19. Clones were sequenced by immunoSEQ multiplex PCR, and TCRdb holds only the in-frame ones, with some missing. The sample yields some 74,000 clones, approximately 85% seen once. The specimen was peripheral blood. These receptor sequences come from a man in his fifties or sixties with acute or convalescent COVID-19.

The CDR3 coding sequence is TGTGCCAGCTCACCCCCAGGCTCACCCCTCCACTTT. Its protein product is CASSPPGSPLHF. The chain carries TRBV18 and TRBJ1-6; D is unresolved. The germline CDR1 and CDR2 sequences are KGHSH and LQKENI. The V end was cut by 3 bases, the J end by 10 bases, with 7 bases between. The length of the CDR3 is 12 residues. The full variable domain, completed using reference TRBV18 and TRBJ1-6, is NAGVMQNPRHLVRRRGQEARLRCSPMKGHSHVYWYRQLPEEGLKFMVYLQKENIIDESGMPKERFSAEFPKEGPSILRIQQVVRGDSAAYFCASSPPGSPLHFGNGTRLTVT.

This sequence joins TRBV7-9 and TRBJ2-2, with D possibly TRBD1 on 6 matching bases. Trimming removed 11 bases at V and 4 bases at J, with 14 bases between. The germline CDR1 and CDR2 sequences are SEHNR and FQNEAQ (reference sequence). The CDR3 loop spans 13 amino acids. The CDR3 is CALSDRSTGELFF. DNA of the CDR3: TGTGCCCTAAGCGACAGGAGCACCGGGGAGCTGTTTTTT.

This chain uses TRBV5-6 with TRBJ1-2; D not certain. The CDR3 covers 14 residues. Trimming shortened V by 4 bases and J by 4 bases, and 14 bases separated the two germline ends. Looked up from germline, CDR1 is SGHDT and CDR2 is YYEEEE. In nucleotides, the CDR3 is TGTGCCAGCAGCAAGACCCCCGGGTCCTATGGCTACACCTTC. Translating gives CASSKTPGSYGYTF.

J is TRBJ1-1 and V is TRBV27; 7 bases are a match to TRBD1. This CDR3 has 14 amino acids. J lost 4 bases, V lost 5 bases, and 7 bases had no gene match. The V gene's germline CDR1 is MNHEY and CDR2 SMNVEV (reference sequence). CDR3 loop: CASSLRQGFTEAFF. CDR3 in DNA: TGTGCCAGCAGTCTCCGACAGGGTTTCACTGAAGCTTTCTTT.

Remarks on this clone: The identical CDR3 is also encoded by other nucleotide sequences in the sample. V usage is TRBV6-5 and J usage is TRBJ2-2; TRBD1 is a possible D gene (5 bases). The CDR3 length is 12 residues. Germline V lookup: CDR1 MNHEY, CDR2 SVGAGI. Trimming stripped 5 bases from V and 5 bases from J, with 6 bases between. The CDR3 region is CASSRGTGELFF. As DNA, the CDR3 is TGTGCCAGCAGTAGGGGTACCGGGGAGCTGTTTTTT.

This clone was seen a single time. The rearrangement uses TRBV12-3 or TRBV12-4 and TRBJ2-7, with no clear D. The CDR3 loop spans 13 amino acids. The ends were cut back, 2 bases at V and 2 bases at J, with 7 bases in the middle. The CDR3 bases are TGTGCCAGCAGTTTAAACGTAGCCTACGAGCAGTACTTC. Translating it yields CASSLNVAYEQYF.

The genes are TRBV3-1 (or the pseudogene TRBV3-2) and TRBJ2-7; no reliable D call. Between the trimmed V and J ends, which lost 0 bases and 6 bases, there was a span of 3 bases. The V gene's germline CDR1 is LGHDT and CDR2 YNNKEL (reference sequence). This CDR3 comprises 11 residues. The CDR3 coding sequence is TGTGCCAGCAGCCAAGAGGCCGAGCAGTACTTC. It translates to CASSQEAEQYF.